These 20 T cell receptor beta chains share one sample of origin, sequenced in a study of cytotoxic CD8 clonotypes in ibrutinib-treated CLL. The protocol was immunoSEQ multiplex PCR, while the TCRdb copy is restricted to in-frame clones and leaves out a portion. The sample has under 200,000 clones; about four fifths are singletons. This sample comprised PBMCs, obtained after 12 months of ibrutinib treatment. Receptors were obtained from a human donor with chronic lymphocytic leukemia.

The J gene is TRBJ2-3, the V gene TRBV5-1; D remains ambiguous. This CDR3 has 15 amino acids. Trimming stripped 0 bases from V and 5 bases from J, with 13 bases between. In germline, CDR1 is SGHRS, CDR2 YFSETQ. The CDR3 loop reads CASSLVVRRGDTQYF. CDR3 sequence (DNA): TGCGCCAGCAGCTTGGTGGTTAGGCGAGGAGATACGCAGTATTTT.

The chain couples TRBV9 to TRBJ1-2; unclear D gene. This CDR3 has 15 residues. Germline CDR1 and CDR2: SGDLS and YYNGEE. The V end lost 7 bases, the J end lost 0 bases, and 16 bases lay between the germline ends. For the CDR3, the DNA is TGTGCCAGCTCCCCCCCCGGCCCCTCTAACTATGGCTACACCTTC. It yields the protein CASSPPGPSNYGYTF.

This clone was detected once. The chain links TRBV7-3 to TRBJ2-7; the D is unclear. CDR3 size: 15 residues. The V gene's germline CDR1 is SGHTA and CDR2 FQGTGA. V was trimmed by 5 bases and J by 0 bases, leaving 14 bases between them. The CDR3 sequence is CASSIHLGPSYEQYF. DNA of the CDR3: TGTGCCAGCAGCATCCACCTCGGGCCCTCCTACGAGCAGTACTTC.

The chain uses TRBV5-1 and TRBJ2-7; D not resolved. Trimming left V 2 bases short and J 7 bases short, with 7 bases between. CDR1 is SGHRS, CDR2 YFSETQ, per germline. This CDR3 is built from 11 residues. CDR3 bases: TGCGCCAGCAGCTTAGAGCAGGAGCAGTACTTC. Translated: CASSLEQEQYF.

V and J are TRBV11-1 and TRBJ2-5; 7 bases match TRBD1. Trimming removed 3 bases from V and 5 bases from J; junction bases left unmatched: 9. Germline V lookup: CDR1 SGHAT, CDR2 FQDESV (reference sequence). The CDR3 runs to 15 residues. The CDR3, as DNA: TGTGCCAGCAGCTTTTGGACAGGCTTGGGGGAGACCCAGTACTTC. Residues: CASSFWTGLGETQYF. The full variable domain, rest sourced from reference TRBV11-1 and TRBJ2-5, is EAEVAQSPRYKITEKSQAVAFWCDPISGHATLYWYRQILGQGPELLVQFQDESVVDDSQLPKDRFSAERLKGVDSTLKIQPAELGDSAMYLCASSFWTGLGETQYFGPGTRLLVL.

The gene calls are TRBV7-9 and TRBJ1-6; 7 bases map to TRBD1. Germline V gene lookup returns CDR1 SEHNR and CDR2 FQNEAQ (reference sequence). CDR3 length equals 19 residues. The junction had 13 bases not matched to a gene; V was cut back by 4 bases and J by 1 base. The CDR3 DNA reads TGTGCCAGCAGCTCCCCCCCGAAGACAGGGCCTTCCTATAATTCACCCCTCCACTTT. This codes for CASSSPPKTGPSYNSPLHF.

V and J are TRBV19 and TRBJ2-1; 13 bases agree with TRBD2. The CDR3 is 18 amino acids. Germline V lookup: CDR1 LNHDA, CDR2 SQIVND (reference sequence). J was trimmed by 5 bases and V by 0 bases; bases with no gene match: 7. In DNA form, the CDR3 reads TGTGCCAGTAGTATAGACGACAGACTAGCGGGGGGACACAATGAGCAGTTCTTC. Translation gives CASSIDDRLAGGHNEQFF. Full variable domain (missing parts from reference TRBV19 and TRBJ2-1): DGGITQSPKYLFRKEGQNVTLSCEQNLNHDAMYWYRQDPGQGLRLIYYSQIVNDFQKGDIAEGYSVSREKKESFPLTVTSAQKNPTAFYLCASSIDDRLAGGHNEQFFGPGTRLTVL.

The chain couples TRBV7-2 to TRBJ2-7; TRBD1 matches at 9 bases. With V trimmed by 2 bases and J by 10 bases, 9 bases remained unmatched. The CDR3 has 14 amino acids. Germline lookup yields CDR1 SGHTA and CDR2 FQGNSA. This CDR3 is CASSLIDRGSQQYF. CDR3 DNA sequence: TGTGCCAGCAGCTTAATCGACAGGGGGTCCCAACAGTACTTC.

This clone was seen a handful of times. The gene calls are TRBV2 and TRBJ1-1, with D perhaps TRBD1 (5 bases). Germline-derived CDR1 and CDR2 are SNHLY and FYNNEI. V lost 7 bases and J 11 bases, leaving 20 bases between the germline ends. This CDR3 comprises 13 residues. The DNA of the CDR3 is TGTGCCAGCAATCCCCCGGGGGGGGTTGAGGCTTTCTTT. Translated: CASNPPGGVEAFF.

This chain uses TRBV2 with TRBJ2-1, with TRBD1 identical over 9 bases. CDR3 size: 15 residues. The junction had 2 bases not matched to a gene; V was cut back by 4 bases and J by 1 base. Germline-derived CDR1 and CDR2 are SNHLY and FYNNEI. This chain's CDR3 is CASSVDRGSYNEQFF. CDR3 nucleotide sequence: TGTGCCAGCAGTGTGGACAGGGGATCCTACAATGAGCAGTTCTTC.

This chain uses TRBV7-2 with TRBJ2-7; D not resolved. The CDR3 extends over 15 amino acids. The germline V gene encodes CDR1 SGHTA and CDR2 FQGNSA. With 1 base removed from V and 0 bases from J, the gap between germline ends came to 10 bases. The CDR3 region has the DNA TGTGCCAGCAGCTTAGGGGTCTCGAGCTCCTACGAGCAGTACTTC. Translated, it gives CASSLGVSSSYEQYF.

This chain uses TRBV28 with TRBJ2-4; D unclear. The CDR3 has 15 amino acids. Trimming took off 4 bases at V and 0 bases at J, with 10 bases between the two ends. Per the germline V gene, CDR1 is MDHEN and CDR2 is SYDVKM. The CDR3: CASSSSGLAKNIQYF. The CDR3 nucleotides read TGTGCCAGCAGTTCCTCGGGTTTAGCCAAAAACATTCAGTACTTC. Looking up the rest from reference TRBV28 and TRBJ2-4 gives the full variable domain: DVKVTQSSRYLVKRTGEKVFLECVQDMDHENMFWYRQDPGLGLRLIYFSYDVKMKEKGDIPEGYSVSREKKERFSLILESASTNQTSMYLCASSSSGLAKNIQYFGAGTRLSVL.

The DNA for the CDR3 is TGTGCCACCAGCAATCAGGGTTACTATGGCTACACCTTC. As protein: CATSNQGYYGYTF. The chain employs TRBV15 and TRBJ1-2; D perhaps matches TRBD1 (5 bases). The V end lost 4 bases, the J end lost 3 bases, and 9 bases lay between the germline ends. This CDR3 region has 13 residues. The germline CDR1 and CDR2 sequences are LNHNV and YYDKDF (reference sequence).

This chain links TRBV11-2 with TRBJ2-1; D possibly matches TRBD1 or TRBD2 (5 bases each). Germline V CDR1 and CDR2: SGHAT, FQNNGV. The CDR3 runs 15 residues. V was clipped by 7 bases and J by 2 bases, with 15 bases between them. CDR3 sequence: CASTLGTGAYNEQFF. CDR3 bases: TGTGCCAGCACTCTTGGGACGGGCGCCTACAATGAGCAGTTCTTC.

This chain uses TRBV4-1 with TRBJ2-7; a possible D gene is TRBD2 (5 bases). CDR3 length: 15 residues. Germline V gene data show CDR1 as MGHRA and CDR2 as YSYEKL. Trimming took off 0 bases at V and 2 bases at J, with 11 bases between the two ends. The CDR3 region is CASSQEEDRAYEQYF. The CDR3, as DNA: TGCGCCAGCAGCCAAGAGGAGGATAGGGCCTACGAGCAGTACTTC.

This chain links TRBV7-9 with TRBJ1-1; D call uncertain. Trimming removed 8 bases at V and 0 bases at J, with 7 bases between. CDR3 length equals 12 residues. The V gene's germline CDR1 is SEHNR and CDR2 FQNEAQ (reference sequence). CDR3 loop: CASRAVNTEAFF. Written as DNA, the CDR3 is TGTGCCAGCCGGGCAGTGAACACTGAAGCTTTCTTT.

DNA for the CDR3: TGTGCCAGCAGCTTAGGACAGGGGCTCAATCAGCCCCAGCATTTT. Translated: CASSLGQGLNQPQHF. The V and J genes are TRBV5-6 and TRBJ1-5; 9 positions match TRBD1. CDR1 and CDR2 from the germline V gene are SGHDT and YYEEEE. The ends lost 2 bases at V and 3 bases at J; junction bases unmatched: 3. CDR3 length: 15 residues. The full variable domain, in which reference TRBV5-6 and TRBJ1-5 provide the parts outside the CDR3, is DAGVTQSPTHLIKTRGQQVTLRCSPKSGHDTVSWYQQALGQGPQFIFQYYEEEERQRGNFPDRFSGHQFPNYSSELNVNALLLGDSALYLCASSLGQGLNQPQHFGDGTRLSIL.

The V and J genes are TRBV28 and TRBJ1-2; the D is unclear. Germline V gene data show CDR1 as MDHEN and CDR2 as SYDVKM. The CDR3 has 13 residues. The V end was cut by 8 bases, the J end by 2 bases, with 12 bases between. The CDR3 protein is CASQELLNYGYTF. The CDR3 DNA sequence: TGTGCCAGCCAGGAGCTCTTAAACTATGGCTACACCTTC.

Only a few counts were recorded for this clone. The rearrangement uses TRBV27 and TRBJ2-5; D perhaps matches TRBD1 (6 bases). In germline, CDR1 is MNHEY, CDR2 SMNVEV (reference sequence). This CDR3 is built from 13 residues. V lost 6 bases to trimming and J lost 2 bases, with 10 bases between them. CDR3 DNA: TGTGCCAGCAGCGAACAGGGTCAAGAGACCCAGTACTTC. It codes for CASSEQGQETQYF.

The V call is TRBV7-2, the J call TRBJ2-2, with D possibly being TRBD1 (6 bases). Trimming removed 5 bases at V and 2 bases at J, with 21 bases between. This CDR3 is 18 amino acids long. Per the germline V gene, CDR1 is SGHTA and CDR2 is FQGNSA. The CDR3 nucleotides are TGTGCCAGCAGCAGAAAACCCCCGGGACAAGTTAACACCGGGGAGCTGTTTTTT. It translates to CASSRKPPGQVNTGELFF.